This TCR beta chain came from a study of cytomegalovirus exposure and HLA in healthy donors. Study-wide results and caveats: Trimming of TCR beta V- and J-genes showed a link, identified in a later analysis, to a missense DCLRE1C variant. Several of the most significant clusters appeared linked to common viral pathogens, based on a later analysis.

The CDR3 sequence is 16 residues long. V shed 3 bases and J 4 bases; nucleotides not matched to a gene: 7. Germline CDR1 reads SGHTA; CDR2 reads FQGNSA. PCR amplification relied on 60 Vbeta primers (plus 13 Jbeta primers). Clones were read by immunoSEQ multiplex PCR, and TCRdb kept only the in-frame ones, dropping some. The sample consists of more than 150,000 clones, roughly 82% of them appearing once. Points on this clone: The target antigen is unknown.

The chain recombines TRBV7-2 with TRBJ2-3; 10 nucleotides match TRBD2. This clonotype was sampled from a woman aged 45-65 years in good health and CMV-seropositive. The specimen sequenced was PBMCs. This CDR3 is CASSFSSGGRSDTQYF. The CDR3 DNA sequence: TGTGCCAGCAGCTTCAGTAGCGGGGGGAGGTCAGATACGCAGTATTTT. Supplemented by reference TRBV7-2 and TRBJ2-3, the full variable domain reads GAGVSQSPSNKVTEKGKDVELRCDPISGHTALYWYRQSLGQGLEFLIYFQGNSAPDKSGLPSDRFSAERTGGSVSTLTIQRTQQEDSAVYLCASSFSSGGRSDTQYFGPGTRLTVL.